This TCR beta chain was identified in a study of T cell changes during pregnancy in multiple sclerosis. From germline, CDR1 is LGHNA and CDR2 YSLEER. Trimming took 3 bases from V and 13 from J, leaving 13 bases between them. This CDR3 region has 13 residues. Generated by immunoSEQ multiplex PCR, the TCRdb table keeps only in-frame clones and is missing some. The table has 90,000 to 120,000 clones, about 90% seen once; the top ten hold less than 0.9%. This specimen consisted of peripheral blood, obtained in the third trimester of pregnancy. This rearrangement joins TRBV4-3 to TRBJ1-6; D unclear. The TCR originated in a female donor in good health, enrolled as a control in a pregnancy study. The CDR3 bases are TGCGCCAGCAGCCAGATTAGACCCGGGCCCCTCCACTTT. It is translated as CASSQIRPGPLHF.